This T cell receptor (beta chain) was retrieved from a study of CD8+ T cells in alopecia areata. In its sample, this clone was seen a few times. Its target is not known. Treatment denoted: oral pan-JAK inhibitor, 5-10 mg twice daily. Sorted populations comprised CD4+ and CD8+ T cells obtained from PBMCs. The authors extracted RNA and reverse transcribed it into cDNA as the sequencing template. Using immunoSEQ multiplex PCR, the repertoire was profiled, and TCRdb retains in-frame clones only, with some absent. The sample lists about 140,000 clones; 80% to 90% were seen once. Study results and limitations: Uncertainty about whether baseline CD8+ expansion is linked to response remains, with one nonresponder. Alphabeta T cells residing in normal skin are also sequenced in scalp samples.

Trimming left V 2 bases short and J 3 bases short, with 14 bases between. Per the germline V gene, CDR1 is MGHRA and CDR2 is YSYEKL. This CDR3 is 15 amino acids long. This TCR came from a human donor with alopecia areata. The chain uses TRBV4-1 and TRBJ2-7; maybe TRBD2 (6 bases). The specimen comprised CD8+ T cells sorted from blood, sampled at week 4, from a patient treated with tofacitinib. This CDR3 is CASSQLAGSNYEQYF. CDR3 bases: TGCGCCAGCAGCCAACTTGCGGGGAGTAACTACGAGCAGTACTTC.